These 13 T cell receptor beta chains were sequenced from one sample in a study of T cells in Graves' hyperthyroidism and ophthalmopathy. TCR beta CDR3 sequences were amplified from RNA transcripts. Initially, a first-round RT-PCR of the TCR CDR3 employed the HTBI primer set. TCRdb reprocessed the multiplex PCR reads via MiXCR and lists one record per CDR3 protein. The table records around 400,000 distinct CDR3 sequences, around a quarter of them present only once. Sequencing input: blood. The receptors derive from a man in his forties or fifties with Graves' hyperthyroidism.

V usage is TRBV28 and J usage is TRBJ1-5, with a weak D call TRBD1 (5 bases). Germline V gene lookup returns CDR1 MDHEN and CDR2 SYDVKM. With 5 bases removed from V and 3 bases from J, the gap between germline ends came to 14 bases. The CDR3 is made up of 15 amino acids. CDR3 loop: CASSPQTVPNQPQHF. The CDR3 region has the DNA TGTGCCAGCAGTCCTCAGACAGTTCCCAATCAGCCCCAGCATTTT. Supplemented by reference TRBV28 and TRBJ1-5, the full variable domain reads DVKVTQSSRYLVKRTGEKVFLECVQDMDHENMFWYRQDPGLGLRLIYFSYDVKMKEKGDIPEGYSVSREKKERFSLILESASTNQTSMYLCASSPQTVPNQPQHFGDGTRLSIL.

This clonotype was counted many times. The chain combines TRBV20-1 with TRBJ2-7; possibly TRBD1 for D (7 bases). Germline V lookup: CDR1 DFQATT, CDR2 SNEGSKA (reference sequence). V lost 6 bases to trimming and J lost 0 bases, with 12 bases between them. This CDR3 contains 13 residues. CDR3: CSATRDSSYEQYF. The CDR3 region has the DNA TGCAGTGCGACTAGGGACAGCTCCTACGAGCAGTACTTC.

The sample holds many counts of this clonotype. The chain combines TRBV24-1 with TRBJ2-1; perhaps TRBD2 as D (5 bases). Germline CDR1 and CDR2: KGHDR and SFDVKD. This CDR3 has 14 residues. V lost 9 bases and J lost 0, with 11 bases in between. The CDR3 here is CATLRRSSYNEQFF. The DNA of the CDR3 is TGTGCCACCCTGCGGAGGAGCTCCTACAATGAGCAGTTCTTC.

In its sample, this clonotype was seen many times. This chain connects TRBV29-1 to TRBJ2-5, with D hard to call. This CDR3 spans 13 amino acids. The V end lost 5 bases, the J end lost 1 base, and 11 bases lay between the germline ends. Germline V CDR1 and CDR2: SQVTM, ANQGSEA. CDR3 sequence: CSVSETTQETQYF. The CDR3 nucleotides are TGCAGCGTTTCCGAGACAACCCAAGAGACCCAGTACTTC. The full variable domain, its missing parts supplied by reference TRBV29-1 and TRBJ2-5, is SAVISQKPSRDICQRGTSLTIQCQVDSQVTMMFWYRQQPGQSLTLIATANQGSEATYESGFVIDKFPISRPNLTFSTLTVSNMSPEDSSIYLCSVSETTQETQYFGPGTRLLVL.

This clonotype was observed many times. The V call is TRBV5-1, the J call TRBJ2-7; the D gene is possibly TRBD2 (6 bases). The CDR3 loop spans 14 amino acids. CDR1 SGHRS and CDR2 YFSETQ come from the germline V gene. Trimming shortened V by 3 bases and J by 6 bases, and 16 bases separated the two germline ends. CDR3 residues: CASSYGGANFEQYF. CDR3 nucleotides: TGCGCCAGCAGCTACGGGGGAGCCAATTTCGAGCAGTACTTC. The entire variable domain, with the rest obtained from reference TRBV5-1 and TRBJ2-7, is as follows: KAGVTQTPRYLIKTRGQQVTLSCSPISGHRSVSWYQQTPGQGLQFLFEYFSETQRNKGNFPGRFSGRQFSNSRSEMNVSTLELGDSALYLCASSYGGANFEQYFGPGTRLTVT.

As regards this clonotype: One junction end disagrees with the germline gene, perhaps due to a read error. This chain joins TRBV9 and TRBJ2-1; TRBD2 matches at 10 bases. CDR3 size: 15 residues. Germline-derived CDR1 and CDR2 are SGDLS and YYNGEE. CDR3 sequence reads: CAGSASGRDYNEQFF. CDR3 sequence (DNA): TGTGCCGGCAGCGCGAGCGGGAGGGATTACAATGAGCAGTTCTTC.

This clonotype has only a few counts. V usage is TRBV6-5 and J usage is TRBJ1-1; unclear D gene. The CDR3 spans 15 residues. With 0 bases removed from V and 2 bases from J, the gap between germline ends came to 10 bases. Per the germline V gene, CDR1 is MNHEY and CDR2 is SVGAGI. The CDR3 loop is CASSYSAVRNTEAFF. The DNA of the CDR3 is TGTGCCAGCAGTTACTCAGCAGTGAGAAACACTGAAGCTTTCTTT.

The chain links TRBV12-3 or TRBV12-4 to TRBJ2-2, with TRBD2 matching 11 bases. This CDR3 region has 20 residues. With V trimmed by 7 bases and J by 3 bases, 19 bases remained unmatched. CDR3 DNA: TGTGCCAGCACCACTTATATTAGACTAGCGGGAAGGTTTCACACCGGGGAGCTGTTTTTT. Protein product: CASTTYIRLAGRFHTGELFF.

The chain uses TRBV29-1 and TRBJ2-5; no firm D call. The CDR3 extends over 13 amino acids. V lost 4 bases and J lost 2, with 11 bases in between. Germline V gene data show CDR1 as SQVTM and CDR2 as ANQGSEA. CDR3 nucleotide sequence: TGCAGCGTTGGTGGGTCCGAGCAAGAGACCCAGTACTTC. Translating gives CSVGGSEQETQYF. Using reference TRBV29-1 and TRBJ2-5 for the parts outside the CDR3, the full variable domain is SAVISQKPSRDICQRGTSLTIQCQVDSQVTMMFWYRQQPGQSLTLIATANQGSEATYESGFVIDKFPISRPNLTFSTLTVSNMSPEDSSIYLCSVGGSEQETQYFGPGTRLLVL.

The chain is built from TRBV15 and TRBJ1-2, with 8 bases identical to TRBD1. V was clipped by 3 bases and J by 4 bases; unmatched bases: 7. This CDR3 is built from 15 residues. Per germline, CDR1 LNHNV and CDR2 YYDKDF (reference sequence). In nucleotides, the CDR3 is TGTGCCACCAGCAGCGGACAGGGCGTCAGCTATGGCTACACCTTC. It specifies CATSSGQGVSYGYTF.

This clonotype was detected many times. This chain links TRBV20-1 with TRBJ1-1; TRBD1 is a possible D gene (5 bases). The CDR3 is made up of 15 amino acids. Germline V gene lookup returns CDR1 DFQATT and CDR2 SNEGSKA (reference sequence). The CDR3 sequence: CRGTQGGGEWAEAFF. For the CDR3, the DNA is TGCAGGGGGACCCAGGGTGGAGGAGAGTGGGCTGAAGCTTTCTTT.

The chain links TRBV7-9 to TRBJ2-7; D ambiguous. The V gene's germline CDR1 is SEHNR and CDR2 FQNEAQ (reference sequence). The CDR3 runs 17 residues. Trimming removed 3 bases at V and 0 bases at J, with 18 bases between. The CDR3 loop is CASSFESGPPSSYEQYF. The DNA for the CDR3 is TGTGCCAGCAGCTTCGAATCCGGGCCCCCGAGCTCCTACGAGCAGTACTTC.

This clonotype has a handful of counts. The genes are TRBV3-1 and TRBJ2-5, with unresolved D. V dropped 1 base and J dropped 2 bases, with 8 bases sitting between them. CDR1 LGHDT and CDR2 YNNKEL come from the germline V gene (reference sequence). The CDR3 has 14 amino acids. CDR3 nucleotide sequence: TGTGCCAGCAGCCAAGGGCCCGGACAAGAGACCCAGTACTTC. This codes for CASSQGPGQETQYF.